A single sample gave rise to the 30 T cell receptor beta chains below, sequenced in a study of identical twins. TCRdb itself ran the 5' RACE reads through MiXCR, one entry per CDR3 protein. The sample lists 420,000 or so distinct CDR3 sequences, less than 20% occurring once. The specimen sequenced was naive T cells sorted from blood. Receptor source: a man aged 45-65 years in good health.

This clonotype was observed a handful of times. The chain couples TRBV9 to TRBJ2-5; 7 bases are shared with TRBD1. Germline trimming cut 3 bases from V and 7 bases from J; bases unmatched to any gene: 6. Germline loops: CDR1 SGDLS, CDR2 YYNGEE. The CDR3 totals 13 residues. The CDR3 sequence is CASSDRGMGTQYF. CDR3 bases: TGTGCCAGCAGCGACAGGGGCATGGGGACCCAGTACTTC. Together with reference TRBV9 and TRBJ2-5, the CDR3 gives the full variable domain: DSGVTQTPKHLITATGQRVTLRCSPRSGDLSVYWYQQSLDQGLQFLIQYYNGEERAKGNILERFSAQQFPDLHSELNLSSLELGDSALYFCASSDRGMGTQYFGPGTRLLVL.

This clonotype came up a few times. V and J are TRBV5-6 and TRBJ2-7; the D call may be TRBD1 or TRBD2 (5 bases each). This CDR3 has 13 amino acids. Trimming took 4 bases from V and 6 from J, leaving 14 bases between them. Germline lookup yields CDR1 SGHDT and CDR2 YYEEEE. The CDR3: CASSRLSGTEQYF. In nucleotides, the CDR3 is TGTGCCAGCAGCCGACTCTCCGGGACCGAGCAGTACTTC.

J is TRBJ1-1 and V is TRBV6-2 or TRBV6-3; a possible D gene is TRBD1 (6 bases). With 6 bases removed from V and 3 bases from J, the gap between germline ends came to 20 bases. The CDR3 is made up of 16 amino acids. CDR1 and CDR2 (germline): MNHEY, SVGEGT. The CDR3: CASRRGLGAVDTEAFF. The CDR3 DNA sequence: TGTGCCAGCAGGCGCGGGTTGGGGGCGGTGGACACTGAAGCTTTCTTT.

This clonotype was recorded a few times. The chain couples TRBV18 to TRBJ2-2; TRBD1 matches at 10 bases. The junction had 11 bases not matched to a gene; V was cut back by 3 bases and J by 4 bases. The CDR3 contains 18 residues. Germline values: CDR1 KGHSH, CDR2 LQKENI. The CDR3 spells CASSPPGQGTPVTGELFF. DNA of the CDR3: TGTGCCAGCTCACCTCCGGGACAGGGGACGCCGGTCACCGGGGAGCTGTTTTTT.

This clonotype was observed many times. CDR3 in DNA: TGTGCCAGCAGTGTCACAGGGTGGGCAGATACGCAGTATTTT. Encoded protein: CASSVTGWADTQYF. The rearrangement uses TRBV6-2 or TRBV6-3 and TRBJ2-3, with D possibly TRBD1 on 6 matching bases. Germline CDR1 is MNHEY and CDR2 is SVGEGT. This CDR3 is built from 14 residues. V gave up 5 bases and J gave up 4 bases, with 13 bases separating them.

Many counts were recorded for this clonotype. The chain employs TRBV6-5 and TRBJ1-2, with TRBD1 as a possible D gene (5 bases). Trimming shortened V by 0 bases and J by 0 bases, and 8 bases separated the two germline ends. CDR1 MNHEY and CDR2 SVGAGI come from the germline V gene. This CDR3 has 15 amino acids. The CDR3 coding sequence is TGTGCCAGCAGTTACTCACTGGGGGCTAACTATGGCTACACCTTC. Its protein is CASSYSLGANYGYTF.

This clonotype was observed at least ten times. J is TRBJ2-3 and V is TRBV7-8; D remains ambiguous. Per the germline V gene, CDR1 is SGHVS and CDR2 is FQNEAQ. The CDR3 length is 17 residues. Trimming pared 5 bases from V and 2 bases from J, leaving 20 bases between. Here the CDR3 reads CASSIGRSWGYTDTQYF. DNA of the CDR3: TGTGCCAGCAGCATCGGACGGAGCTGGGGTTACACAGATACGCAGTATTTT.

This clonotype has only a few counts. V usage is TRBV2 and J usage is TRBJ2-7, with D maybe TRBD2 (5 bases). Germline CDR1 and CDR2: SNHLY and FYNNEI. There are 13 residues in the CDR3. V lost 4 bases and J lost 3, with 10 bases in between. This chain's CDR3 is CASSGSGNYEQYF. DNA of the CDR3: TGTGCCAGCAGTGGCTCCGGGAACTACGAGCAGTACTTC.

This clonotype showed up just a few times. CDR3 nucleotides: TGTGCCAGCGGGAGACTAGCGGACCAAGAGACCCAGTACTTC. The encoded protein is CASGRLADQETQYF. The chain recombines TRBV13 with TRBJ2-5; 9 nucleotides align to TRBD2. V shed 8 bases and J 0 bases; nucleotides not matched to a gene: 4. CDR3 length: 14 residues. Germline V gives CDR1 PRHDT, CDR2 FYEKMQ (reference sequence). Drawing the rest from reference TRBV13 and TRBJ2-5, the complete variable domain is AAGVIQSPRHLIKEKRETATLKCYPIPRHDTVYWYQQGPGQDPQFLISFYEKMQSDKGSIPDRFSAQQFSDYHSELNMSSLELGDSALYFCASGRLADQETQYFGPGTRLLVL.

A few counts support this clonotype. The rearrangement joins TRBV29-1 to TRBJ2-1; 7 nucleotides match TRBD1. CDR1 and CDR2 from the germline V gene are SQVTM and ANQGSEA. This CDR3 has 13 residues. V shed 5 bases, J shed 5 bases, and the junction held 6 bases outside the gene matches. The CDR3 sequence: CSVKGQNHNEQFF. As DNA, the CDR3 is TGCAGCGTTAAGGGACAGAACCACAATGAGCAGTTCTTC.

V and J are TRBV5-1 and TRBJ2-3; D might be TRBD1 (5 bases). The germline V gene encodes CDR1 SGHRS and CDR2 YFSETQ. Trimming removed 5 bases at V and 2 bases at J, with 6 bases between. This CDR3 is built from 12 residues. This CDR3 reads CASRDNTDTQYF. CDR3 sequence (DNA): TGCGCCAGCAGGGACAACACAGATACGCAGTATTTT.

The CDR3 reads CAISTQGPTDTQYF. CDR3 DNA sequence: TGTGCCATCAGTACACAGGGCCCCACAGATACGCAGTATTTT. The chain uses TRBV10-3 and TRBJ2-3, with a possible D match to TRBD1 (6 bases). The V end was cut by 5 bases, the J end by 2 bases, with 11 bases between. Germline V CDR1 and CDR2: ENHRY, SYGVKD. The CDR3 covers 14 residues.

This clonotype was counted many times. V usage is TRBV9 and J usage is TRBJ2-3, with 8 positions matching TRBD2. Germline V lookup: CDR1 SGDLS, CDR2 YYNGEE. V lost 3 bases and J lost 2; bases outside the gene matches: 5. This CDR3 spans 15 amino acids. The CDR3 here is CASSASRGATDTQYF. The CDR3 DNA sequence: TGTGCCAGCAGCGCCTCGCGGGGGGCCACAGATACGCAGTATTTT. Looking up the rest from reference TRBV9 and TRBJ2-3 gives the full variable domain: DSGVTQTPKHLITATGQRVTLRCSPRSGDLSVYWYQQSLDQGLQFLIQYYNGEERAKGNILERFSAQQFPDLHSELNLSSLELGDSALYFCASSASRGATDTQYFGPGTRLTVL.

This clonotype was found a few times. CDR3 loop: CATSKYQGSTDTQYF. In DNA form, the CDR3 reads TGTGCCACCAGCAAATACCAGGGTAGCACAGATACGCAGTATTTT. The chain combines TRBV15 with TRBJ2-3; D might be TRBD1 (5 bases). Germline V CDR1 and CDR2: LNHNV, YYDKDF (reference sequence). The CDR3 is 15 residues long. The V and J ends lost 4 bases and 0 bases respectively, with 11 bases between them.

The chain is built from TRBV18 and TRBJ2-1, with 12 bases lining up with TRBD2. CDR1 and CDR2 from the germline V gene are KGHSH and LQKENI. Trimming removed 0 bases from V and 6 bases from J; junction bases left unmatched: 6. This CDR3 is 17 amino acids long. The CDR3 region has the DNA TGTGCCAGCTCACCACCGTCTAGCGGGAGGGCCCTCAATGAGCAGTTCTTC. Translating it yields CASSPPSSGRALNEQFF.

This clonotype came up a few times. This sequence joins TRBV11-2 and TRBJ1-5, with D maybe TRBD1 (5 bases). Germline V lookup: CDR1 SGHAT, CDR2 FQNNGV. Trimming took off 5 bases at V and 3 bases at J, with 11 bases between the two ends. The CDR3 loop spans 14 amino acids. The CDR3 DNA is TGTGCCAGCAGCCAGCAGGGTTACAATCAGCCCCAGCATTTT. Translating gives CASSQQGYNQPQHF.

This clonotype was recorded at least ten times. This chain uses TRBV20-1 with TRBJ2-7; 7 bases fit TRBD2. This CDR3 has 15 amino acids. With V trimmed by 0 bases and J by 1 base, 6 bases remained unmatched. CDR1 and CDR2 from the germline V gene are DFQATT and SNEGSKA (reference sequence). The CDR3 sequence is CSARDAGGGSYEQYF. CDR3 nucleotides: TGCAGTGCTAGAGATGCTGGCGGGGGATCCTACGAGCAGTACTTC.

At least ten counts were recorded for this clonotype. The chain has TRBV2 and TRBJ1-4; D is ambiguous. CDR1 SNHLY and CDR2 FYNNEI come from the germline V gene. V was cut by 6 bases and J by 15 bases, with 11 bases left in between. This CDR3 contains 10 residues. CDR3 in DNA: TGTGCCAGCAGCAGGAGCGGGATGTTTTTT. Translating it yields CASSRSGMFF.

This clonotype has a count of ten or more. The chain combines TRBV5-4 with TRBJ1-2; 7 nucleotides line up with TRBD1. There are 15 residues in the CDR3. CDR1 is SGHNT, CDR2 YYREEE, per germline (reference sequence). J lost 5 bases, V lost 2 bases, and 9 bases had no gene match. Written as DNA, the CDR3 is TGTGCCAGCAGCTTTACCGGACAGGTGCGGTATGGCTACACCTTC. This gives the protein CASSFTGQVRYGYTF.

This rearrangement joins TRBV29-1 to TRBJ2-7; TRBD1 or TRBD2 may be the D gene (5 bases each). The germline V gene has CDR1 SQVTM and CDR2 ANQGSEA. The V end lost 7 bases, the J end lost 3 bases, and 13 bases lay between the germline ends. The CDR3 has 12 amino acids. The CDR3 here is CSARVGGYEQYF. The CDR3 DNA sequence: TGCAGCGCCCGAGTTGGGGGCTACGAGCAGTACTTC.

This clonotype was seen at least ten times. The rearrangement uses TRBV12-3 or TRBV12-4 and TRBJ2-4, with TRBD2 matching over 9 bases. V shed 1 base and J 2 bases; nucleotides not matched to a gene: 6. The CDR3 spans 17 residues. The DNA of the CDR3 is TGTGCCAGCAGTTTAGAGCGGGGGGATAGGTCCAAAAACATTCAGTACTTC. Protein sequence: CASSLERGDRSKNIQYF.

This clonotype has a handful of counts. The V call is TRBV15, the J call TRBJ1-5; no clear D gene. Germline V gives CDR1 LNHNV, CDR2 YYDKDF (reference sequence). CDR3 length equals 14 residues. With 1 base removed from V and 2 bases from J, the gap between germline ends came to 6 bases. The CDR3, as DNA: TGTGCCACCAGCAGAGGGGGTGGCAATCAGCCCCAGCATTTT. It specifies CATSRGGGNQPQHF.

This clonotype was seen a few times. The chain uses TRBV3-1 and TRBJ2-7; the match to TRBD2 covers 7 bases. V lost 4 bases, J lost 3 bases, and 24 bases stayed unmatched. Looked up from germline, CDR1 is LGHDT and CDR2 is YNNKEL (reference sequence). The CDR3 covers 20 residues. CDR3 region: CASSLIGGPGLSSRNYEQYF. CDR3 bases: TGTGCCAGCAGCCTCATCGGCGGTCCGGGACTATCAAGCCGAAACTACGAGCAGTACTTC.

V is TRBV5-4 and J is TRBJ2-5; TRBD2 agrees at 8 bases. Germline V gene sequence: CDR1 SGHNT, CDR2 YYREEE (reference sequence). CDR3 size: 16 residues. V lost 4 bases, J lost 1 base, and 9 bases stayed unmatched. For the CDR3, the DNA is TGTGCCAGCAGCCCCCAGGAGCTAGCGGGCCAAGAGACCCAGTACTTC. It encodes CASSPQELAGQETQYF.

This clonotype was detected a few times. V usage is TRBV20-1 and J usage is TRBJ2-5, with a weak D call TRBD2 (5 bases). Germline-derived CDR1 and CDR2 are DFQATT and SNEGSKA (reference sequence). This CDR3 region has 12 residues. CDR3 coding DNA: TGCAGCGCGACTACTTCGTTCGAGACCCAGTACTTC. It is translated as CSATTSFETQYF.

This clonotype was counted only a few times. The chain is built from TRBV7-9 and TRBJ1-2, with 7 nucleotides matching TRBD1. This CDR3 is 15 amino acids long. Per germline, CDR1 SEHNR and CDR2 FQNEAQ (reference sequence). V lost 3 bases and J lost 5; bases outside the gene matches: 9. This chain's CDR3 is CASSLSDRAWYGYTF. The CDR3, as DNA: TGTGCCAGCAGCTTGAGCGACAGGGCGTGGTATGGCTACACCTTC.

The chain combines TRBV4-2 with TRBJ2-5, with 12 bases aligning to TRBD1. J was trimmed by 6 bases and V by 3 bases; bases with no gene match: 8. The CDR3 covers 16 residues. The germline gives CDR1 LGHNA, CDR2 YNFKEQ. CDR3 residues: CASSQQGGTGGQTQYF. The CDR3 nucleotides read TGTGCCAGCAGCCAGCAAGGAGGGACAGGGGGCCAGACCCAGTACTTC.

The rearrangement uses TRBV5-1 and TRBJ2-1; 8 positions match TRBD1. Looked up from germline, CDR1 is SGHRS and CDR2 is YFSETQ. Losses at the gene ends were 2 bases for V and 5 bases for J; bases not matched to a gene: 6. This CDR3 has 15 residues. As DNA, the CDR3 is TGCGCCAGCAGCTTCGACAGGGGAAGGCACAATGAGCAGTTCTTC. The encoded protein is CASSFDRGRHNEQFF.

V gene TRBV20-1 combines with J gene TRBJ2-3; 14 bases agree with TRBD2. The CDR3 extends over 15 amino acids. Trimming at V came to 1 base and at J to 4 bases, leaving 1 base not matched to a gene. Per the germline V gene, CDR1 is DFQATT and CDR2 is SNEGSKA (reference sequence). The CDR3 DNA is TGCAGTGCTAGAGGGACTAGCGGGAGGTCAGATACGCAGTATTTT. This gives the protein CSARGTSGRSDTQYF.

This clonotype turned up a few times. The V call is TRBV29-1, the J call TRBJ2-5, with a possible D match to TRBD1 (6 bases). V shed 0 bases and J shed 7 bases, with 15 bases lying between them. Germline V gene sequence: CDR1 SQVTM, CDR2 ANQGSEA. The CDR3 extends over 14 amino acids. CDR3 protein: CSVEEGARVGTQYF. The DNA for the CDR3 is TGCAGCGTTGAAGAGGGGGCCAGGGTTGGGACCCAGTACTTC.